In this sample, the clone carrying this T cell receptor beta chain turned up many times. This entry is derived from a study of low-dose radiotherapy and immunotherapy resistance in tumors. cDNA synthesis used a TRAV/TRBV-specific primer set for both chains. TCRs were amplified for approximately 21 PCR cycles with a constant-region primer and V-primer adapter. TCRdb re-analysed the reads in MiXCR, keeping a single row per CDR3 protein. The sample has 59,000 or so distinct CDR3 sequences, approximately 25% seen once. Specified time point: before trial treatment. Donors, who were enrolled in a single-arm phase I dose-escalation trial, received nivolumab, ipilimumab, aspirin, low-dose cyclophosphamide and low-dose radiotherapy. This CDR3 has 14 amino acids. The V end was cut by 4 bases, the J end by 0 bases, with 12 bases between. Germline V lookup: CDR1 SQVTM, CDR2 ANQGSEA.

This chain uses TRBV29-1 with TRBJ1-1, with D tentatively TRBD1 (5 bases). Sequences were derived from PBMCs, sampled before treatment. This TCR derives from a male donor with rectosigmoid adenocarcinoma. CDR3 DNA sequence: TGCAGCGTTGCAAGGGACCCAATGAACACTGAAGCTTTCTTT. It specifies CSVARDPMNTEAFF.